What follows are 6 T cell receptor beta chains derived from one specimen sequenced in a study of blood T cell repertoires in COVID-19. Here immunoSEQ multiplex PCR was the method, and the copy in TCRdb shows in-frame clones only, minus some. The table records some 210,000 clones, 90% to 95% of them present only once. Sequencing input: peripheral blood. The receptors were gathered from a man aged 25 to 40 with acute or convalescent COVID-19.

The J gene is TRBJ2-2, the V gene TRBV6-5; TRBD1 matches 8 bases. Germline V lookup: CDR1 MNHEY, CDR2 SVGAGI. The CDR3 contains 15 residues. V shed 2 bases and J 3 bases; nucleotides not matched to a gene: 2. The CDR3, as DNA: TGTGCCAGCAGTTACGTGACAGGGGACACCGGGGAGCTGTTTTTT. Its protein product is CASSYVTGDTGELFF.

The rearrangement joins TRBV19 to TRBJ2-1, with 11 nucleotides matching TRBD2. The CDR3 spans 17 residues. Germline V lookup: CDR1 LNHDA, CDR2 SQIVND (reference sequence). V was pared by 2 bases and J by 4 bases, with 7 bases of the junction left unmatched. The CDR3: CASSIRLAGSLYNEQFF. CDR3 DNA: TGTGCCAGTAGTATACGACTAGCGGGAAGCCTGTACAATGAGCAGTTCTTC. Filled out from reference TRBV19 and TRBJ2-1, the complete variable domain reads DGGITQSPKYLFRKEGQNVTLSCEQNLNHDAMYWYRQDPGQGLRLIYYSQIVNDFQKGDIAEGYSVSREKKESFPLTVTSAQKNPTAFYLCASSIRLAGSLYNEQFFGPGTRLTVL.

The V and J genes are TRBV28 and TRBJ1-2; 7 nucleotides line up with TRBD1. J was trimmed by 5 bases and V by 7 bases; bases with no gene match: 4. The CDR3 runs to 12 residues. In germline, CDR1 is MDHEN, CDR2 SYDVKM. The DNA of the CDR3 is TGTGCCAGCAACCTACAGGGGTATGGCTACACCTTC. It yields the protein CASNLQGYGYTF.

V and J are TRBV11-2 and TRBJ2-4; 9 bases map to TRBD2. V gave up 1 base and J gave up 2 bases; unmatched junction bases: 12. CDR1 and CDR2 (germline): SGHAT, FQNNGV. The CDR3 is 19 residues long. The CDR3 sequence: CASSLVTGYGLASKNIQYF. The CDR3 DNA reads TGTGCCAGCAGCTTAGTTACAGGGTACGGACTAGCGTCCAAAAACATTCAGTACTTC.

The CDR3 protein is CAWSGGLIYEQYF. DNA of the CDR3: TGTGCCTGGAGTGGTGGACTGATCTACGAGCAGTACTTC. The J gene is TRBJ2-7, the V gene TRBV30; possibly TRBD2 for D (5 bases). Looked up from germline, CDR1 is GTSNPN and CDR2 is SVGIG (reference sequence). CDR3 length: 13 amino acids. V lost 1 base and J lost 3, with 10 bases in between.

The CDR3 loop reads CASSVSLQAGEAGELFF. In nucleotides, the CDR3 is TGTGCCAGCAGCGTTTCCCTTCAAGCGGGAGAGGCCGGGGAGCTGTTTTTT. The genes are TRBV9 and TRBJ2-2; 8 nucleotides line up with TRBD2. The CDR3 is made up of 17 amino acids. The ends lost 2 bases at V and 6 bases at J; junction bases unmatched: 12. Germline V gene sequence: CDR1 SGDLS, CDR2 YYNGEE. Full variable domain (missing parts from reference TRBV9 and TRBJ2-2): DSGVTQTPKHLITATGQRVTLRCSPRSGDLSVYWYQQSLDQGLQFLIQYYNGEERAKGNILERFSAQQFPDLHSELNLSSLELGDSALYFCASSVSLQAGEAGELFFGEGSRLTVL.